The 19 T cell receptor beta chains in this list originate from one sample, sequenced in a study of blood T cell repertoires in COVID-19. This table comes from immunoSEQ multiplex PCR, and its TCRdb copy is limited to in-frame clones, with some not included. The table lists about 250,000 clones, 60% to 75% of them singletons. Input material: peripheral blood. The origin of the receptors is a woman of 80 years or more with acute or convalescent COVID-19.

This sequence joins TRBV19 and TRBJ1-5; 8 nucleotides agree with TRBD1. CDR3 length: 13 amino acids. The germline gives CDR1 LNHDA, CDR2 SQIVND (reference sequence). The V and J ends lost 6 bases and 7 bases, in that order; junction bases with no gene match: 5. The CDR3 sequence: CASRGTGEQPQHF. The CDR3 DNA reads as TGTGCCAGTAGGGGGACAGGCGAACAGCCCCAGCATTTT.

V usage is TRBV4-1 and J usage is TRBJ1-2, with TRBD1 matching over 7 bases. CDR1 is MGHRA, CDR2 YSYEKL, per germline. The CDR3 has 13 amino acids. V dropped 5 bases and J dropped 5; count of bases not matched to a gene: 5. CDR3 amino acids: CASSLPGGYGYTF. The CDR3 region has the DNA TGCGCCAGCAGCTTACCAGGGGGGTATGGCTACACCTTC.

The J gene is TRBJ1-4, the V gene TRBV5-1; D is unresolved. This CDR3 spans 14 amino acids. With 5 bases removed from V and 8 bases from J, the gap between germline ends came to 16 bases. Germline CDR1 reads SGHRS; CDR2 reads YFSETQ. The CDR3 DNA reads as TGCGCCAGCAGACCCGGTGAGGGTGGGGAAAAACTGTTTTTT. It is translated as CASRPGEGGEKLFF.

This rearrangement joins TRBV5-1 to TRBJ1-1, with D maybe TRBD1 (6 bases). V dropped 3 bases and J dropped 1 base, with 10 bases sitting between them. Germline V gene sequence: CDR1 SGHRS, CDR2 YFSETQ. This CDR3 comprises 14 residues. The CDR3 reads CASSSQQGNTEAFF. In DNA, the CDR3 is TGCGCCAGCAGCTCTCAACAGGGGAACACTGAAGCTTTCTTT.

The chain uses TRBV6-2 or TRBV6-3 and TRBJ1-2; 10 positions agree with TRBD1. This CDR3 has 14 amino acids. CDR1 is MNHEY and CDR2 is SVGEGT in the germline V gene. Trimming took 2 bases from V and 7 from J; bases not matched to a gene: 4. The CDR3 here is CASSYGTGVFGYTF. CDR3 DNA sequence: TGTGCCAGCAGTTACGGGACAGGGGTTTTTGGCTACACCTTC.

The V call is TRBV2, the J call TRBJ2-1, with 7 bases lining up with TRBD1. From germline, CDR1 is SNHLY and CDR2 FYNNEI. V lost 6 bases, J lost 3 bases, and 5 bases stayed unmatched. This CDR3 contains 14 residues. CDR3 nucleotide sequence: TGTGCCAGCAGGGCGACAGGGAGCTACAATGAGCAGTTCTTC. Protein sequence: CASRATGSYNEQFF.

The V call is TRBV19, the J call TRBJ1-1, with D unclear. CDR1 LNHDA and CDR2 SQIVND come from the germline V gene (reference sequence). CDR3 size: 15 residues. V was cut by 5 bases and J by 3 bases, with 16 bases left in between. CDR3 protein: CASSLRAGRYTEAFF. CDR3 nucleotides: TGTGCCAGTAGTTTGAGAGCGGGGAGGTACACTGAAGCTTTCTTT.

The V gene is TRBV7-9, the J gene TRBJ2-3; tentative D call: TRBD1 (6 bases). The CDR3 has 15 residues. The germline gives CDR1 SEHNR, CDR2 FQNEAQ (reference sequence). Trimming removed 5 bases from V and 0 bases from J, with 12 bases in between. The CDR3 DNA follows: TGTGCCAGCAGCAAAGGACAGTCTAGCACAGATACGCAGTATTTT. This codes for CASSKGQSSTDTQYF.

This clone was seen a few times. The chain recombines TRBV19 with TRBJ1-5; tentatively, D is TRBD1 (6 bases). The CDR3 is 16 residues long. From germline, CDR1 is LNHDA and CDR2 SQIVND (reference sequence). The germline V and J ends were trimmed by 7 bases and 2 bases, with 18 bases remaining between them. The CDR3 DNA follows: TGTGCCAGTACCCCTATGGGCAGGGGAGGCAATCAGCCCCAGCATTTT. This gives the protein CASTPMGRGGNQPQHF.

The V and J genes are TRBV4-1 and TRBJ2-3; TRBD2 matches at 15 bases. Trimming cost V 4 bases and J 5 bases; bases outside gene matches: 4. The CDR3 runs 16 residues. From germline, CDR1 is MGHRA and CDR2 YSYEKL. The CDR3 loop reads CASSRTSGGAGDTQYF. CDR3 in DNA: TGCGCCAGCAGCCGGACTAGCGGGGGGGCCGGAGATACGCAGTATTTT.

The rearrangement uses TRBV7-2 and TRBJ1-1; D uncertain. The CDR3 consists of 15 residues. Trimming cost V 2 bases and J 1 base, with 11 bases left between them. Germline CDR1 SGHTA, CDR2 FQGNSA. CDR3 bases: TGTGCCAGCAGCTTATACCAGGCAAAGAACACTGAAGCTTTCTTT. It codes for CASSLYQAKNTEAFF.

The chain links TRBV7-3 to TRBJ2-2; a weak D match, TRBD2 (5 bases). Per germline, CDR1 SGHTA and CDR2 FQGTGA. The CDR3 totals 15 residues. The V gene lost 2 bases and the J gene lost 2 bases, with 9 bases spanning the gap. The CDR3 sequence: CASSLQAANTGELFF. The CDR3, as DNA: TGTGCCAGCAGCTTACAAGCGGCAAACACCGGGGAGCTGTTTTTT.

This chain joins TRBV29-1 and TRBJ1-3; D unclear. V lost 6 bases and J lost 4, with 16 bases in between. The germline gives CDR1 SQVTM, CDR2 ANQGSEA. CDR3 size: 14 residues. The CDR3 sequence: CSVRRTREGNTIYF. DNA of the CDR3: TGCAGCGTGCGCCGAACAAGGGAGGGAAACACCATATATTTT.

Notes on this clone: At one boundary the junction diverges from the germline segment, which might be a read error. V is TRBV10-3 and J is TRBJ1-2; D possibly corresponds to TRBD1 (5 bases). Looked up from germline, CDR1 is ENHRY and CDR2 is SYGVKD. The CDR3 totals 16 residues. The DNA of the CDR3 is TGTGCCGTCAGTGCATCGGGGGGTCGGCAGACCTATGGCTACACCTTC. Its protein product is CAVSASGGRQTYGYTF.

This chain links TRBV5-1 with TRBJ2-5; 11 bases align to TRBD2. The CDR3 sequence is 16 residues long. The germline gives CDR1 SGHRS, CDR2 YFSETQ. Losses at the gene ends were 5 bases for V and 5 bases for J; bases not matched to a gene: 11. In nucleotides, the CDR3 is TGCGCCAGCAGGAAGACTAGCGGGGCCCCCAGGGAGACCCAGTACTTC. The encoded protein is CASRKTSGAPRETQYF.

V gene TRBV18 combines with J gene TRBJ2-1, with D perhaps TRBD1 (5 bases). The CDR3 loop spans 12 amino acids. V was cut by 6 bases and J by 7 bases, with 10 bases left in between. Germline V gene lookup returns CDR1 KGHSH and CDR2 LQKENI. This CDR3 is CASSTTANEQFF. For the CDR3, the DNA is TGTGCCAGCTCTACGACAGCAAATGAGCAGTTCTTC. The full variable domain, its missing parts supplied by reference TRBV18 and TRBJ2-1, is NAGVMQNPRHLVRRRGQEARLRCSPMKGHSHVYWYRQLPEEGLKFMVYLQKENIIDESGMPKERFSAEFPKEGPSILRIQQVVRGDSAAYFCASSTTANEQFFGPGTRLTVL.

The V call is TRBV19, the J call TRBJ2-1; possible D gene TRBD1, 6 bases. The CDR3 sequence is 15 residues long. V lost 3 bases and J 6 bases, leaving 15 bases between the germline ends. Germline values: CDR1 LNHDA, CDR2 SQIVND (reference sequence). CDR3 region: CASSIGGRGGNEQFF. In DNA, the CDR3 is TGTGCCAGTAGTATTGGCGGAAGAGGGGGCAATGAGCAGTTCTTC.

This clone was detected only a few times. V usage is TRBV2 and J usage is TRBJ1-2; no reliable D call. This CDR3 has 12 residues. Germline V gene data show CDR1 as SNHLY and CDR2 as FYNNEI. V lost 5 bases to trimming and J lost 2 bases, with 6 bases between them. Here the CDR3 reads CASSLQNYGYTF. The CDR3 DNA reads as TGTGCCAGCAGTCTACAGAACTATGGCTACACCTTC. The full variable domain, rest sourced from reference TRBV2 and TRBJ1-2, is EPEVTQTPSHQVTQMGQEVILRCVPISNHLYFYWYRQILGQKVEFLVSFYNNEISEKSEIFDDQFSVERPDGSNFTLKIRSTKLEDSAMYFCASSLQNYGYTFGSGTRLTVV.

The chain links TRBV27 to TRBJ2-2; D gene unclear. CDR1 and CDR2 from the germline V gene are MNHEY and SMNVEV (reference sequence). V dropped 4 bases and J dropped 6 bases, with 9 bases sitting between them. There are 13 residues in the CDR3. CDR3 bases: TGTGCCAGCAGTTGGAATCGGGCCGGGGAGCTGTTTTTT. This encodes CASSWNRAGELFF.